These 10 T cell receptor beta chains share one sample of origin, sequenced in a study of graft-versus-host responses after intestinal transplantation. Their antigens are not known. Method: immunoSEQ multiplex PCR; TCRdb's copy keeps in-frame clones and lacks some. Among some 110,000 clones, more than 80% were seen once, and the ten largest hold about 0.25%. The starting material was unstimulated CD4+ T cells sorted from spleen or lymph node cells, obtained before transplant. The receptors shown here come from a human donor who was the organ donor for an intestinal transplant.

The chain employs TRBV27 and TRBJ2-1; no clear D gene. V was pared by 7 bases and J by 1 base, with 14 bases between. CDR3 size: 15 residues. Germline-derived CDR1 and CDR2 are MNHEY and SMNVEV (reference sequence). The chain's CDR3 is CASNRLGVSYNEQFF. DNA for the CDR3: TGTGCCAGCAACCGGTTGGGCGTTTCCTACAATGAGCAGTTCTTC.

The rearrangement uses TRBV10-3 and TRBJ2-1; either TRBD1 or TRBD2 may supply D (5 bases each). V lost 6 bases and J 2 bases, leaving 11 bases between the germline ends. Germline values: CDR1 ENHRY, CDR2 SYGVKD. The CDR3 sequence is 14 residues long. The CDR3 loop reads CAIRAGTAYNEQFF. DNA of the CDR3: TGTGCCATCAGGGCCGGGACGGCCTACAATGAGCAGTTCTTC.

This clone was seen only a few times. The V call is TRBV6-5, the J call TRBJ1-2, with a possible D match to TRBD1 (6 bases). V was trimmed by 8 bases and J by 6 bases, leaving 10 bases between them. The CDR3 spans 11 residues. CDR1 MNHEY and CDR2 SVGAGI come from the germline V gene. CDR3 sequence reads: CASGRDNGYTF. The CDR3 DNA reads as TGTGCCAGCGGCAGGGACAATGGCTACACCTTC.

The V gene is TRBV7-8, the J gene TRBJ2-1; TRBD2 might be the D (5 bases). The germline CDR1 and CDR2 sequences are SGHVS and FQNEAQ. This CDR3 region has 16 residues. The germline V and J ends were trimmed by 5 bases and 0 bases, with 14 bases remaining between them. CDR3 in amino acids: CASSPPGFSSYNEQFF. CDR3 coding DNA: TGTGCCAGCAGCCCCCCGGGATTTAGCTCCTACAATGAGCAGTTCTTC.

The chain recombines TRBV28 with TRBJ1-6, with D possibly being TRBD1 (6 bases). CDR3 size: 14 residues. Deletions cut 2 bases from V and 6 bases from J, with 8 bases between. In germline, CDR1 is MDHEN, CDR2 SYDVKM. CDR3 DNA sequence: TGTGCCAGCAGTTTAGGAGGGGGTAATTCACCCCTCCACTTT. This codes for CASSLGGGNSPLHF.

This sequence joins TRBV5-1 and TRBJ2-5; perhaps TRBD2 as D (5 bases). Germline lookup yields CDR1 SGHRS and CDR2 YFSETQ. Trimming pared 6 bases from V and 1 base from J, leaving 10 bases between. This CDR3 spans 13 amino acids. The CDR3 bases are TGCGCCAGCACCCTTGAGGGCCAAGAGACCCAGTACTTC. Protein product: CASTLEGQETQYF. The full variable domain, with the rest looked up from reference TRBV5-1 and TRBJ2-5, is KAGVTQTPRYLIKTRGQQVTLSCSPISGHRSVSWYQQTPGQGLQFLFEYFSETQRNKGNFPGRFSGRQFSNSRSEMNVSTLELGDSALYLCASTLEGQETQYFGPGTRLLVL.

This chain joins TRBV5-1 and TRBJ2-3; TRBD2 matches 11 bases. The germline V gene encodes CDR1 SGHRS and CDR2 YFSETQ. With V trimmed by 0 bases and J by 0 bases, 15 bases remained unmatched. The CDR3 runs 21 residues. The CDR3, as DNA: TGCGCCAGCAGCTTGGGGTTCCTAGCGGGAGGAAGTAGTCCGAGCACAGATACGCAGTATTTT. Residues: CASSLGFLAGGSSPSTDTQYF. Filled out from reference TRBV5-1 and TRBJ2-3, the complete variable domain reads KAGVTQTPRYLIKTRGQQVTLSCSPISGHRSVSWYQQTPGQGLQFLFEYFSETQRNKGNFPGRFSGRQFSNSRSEMNVSTLELGDSALYLCASSLGFLAGGSSPSTDTQYFGPGTRLTVL.

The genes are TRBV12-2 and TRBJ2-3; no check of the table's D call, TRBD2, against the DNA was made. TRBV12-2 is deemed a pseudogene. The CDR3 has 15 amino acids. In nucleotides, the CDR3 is TGTGCAAGTCGCCGCACAGGCGGGAGTATAGATACGCAGTATTTT. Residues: CASRRTGGSIDTQYF.

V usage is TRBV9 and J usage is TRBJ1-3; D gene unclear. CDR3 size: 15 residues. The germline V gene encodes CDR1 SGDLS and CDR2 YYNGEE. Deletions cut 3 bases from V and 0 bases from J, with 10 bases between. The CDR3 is CASSDQVYSGNTIYF. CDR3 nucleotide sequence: TGTGCCAGCAGCGATCAGGTTTACTCTGGAAACACCATATATTTT.

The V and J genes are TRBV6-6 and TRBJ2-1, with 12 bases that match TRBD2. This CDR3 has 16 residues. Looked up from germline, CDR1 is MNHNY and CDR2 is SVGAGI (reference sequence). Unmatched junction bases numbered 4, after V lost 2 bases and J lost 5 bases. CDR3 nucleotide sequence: TGTGCCAGCAGTTACATCAGACTAGCGGGAGACAATGAGCAGTTCTTC. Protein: CASSYIRLAGDNEQFF.